Listed below are T cell receptor beta chains from one sample, sequenced in a study of shared clonotypes between healthy human individuals. Method: immunoSEQ multiplex PCR; TCRdb's copy keeps in-frame clones and lacks some. The profile shows a few million clones, around 95% of them singletons. Input material: naive CD8+ T cells from PBMCs. These receptors were obtained from a man younger than 35 in good health. Some clones in this sample may be carry-over from other donors' samples. CDR3s include the opening cysteine and the closing phenylalanine or tryptophan. D genes are given only for firm matches. Clone size, where shown, is once, few, many, or a class for clones that have expanded.

v_gene	j_gene	d_gene	abundance	len	CDR3aa	CDR3nt
TRBV4-1	TRBJ1-5	TRBD1	few	16	CASSQDGGRGGQPQHF	TGCGCCAGCAGCCAAGATGGGGGCAGGGGGGGACAGCCCCAGCATTTT
TRBV7-9	TRBJ1-2	-	once	14	CASSLGRGPAGYTF	TGTGCCAGCAGCTTAGGCAGGGGCCCGGCTGGCTACACCTTC
TRBV9	TRBJ2-7	TRBD2	-	14	CASSPGGGYYEQYF	TGTGCCAGCAGCCCCGGGGGGGGGTACTACGAGCAGTACTTC
TRBV10-2	TRBJ2-1	-	-	13	CASSGLVGNEQFF	TGCGCCAGCAGTGGACTAGTAGGGAATGAGCAGTTCTTC
TRBV5-1	TRBJ2-1	TRBD2	few	16	CASSLSGMAGRDEQFF	TGCGCCAGCAGCTTGAGCGGGATGGCAGGGAGGGATGAGCAGTTCTTC
TRBV27	TRBJ1-1	TRBD1	-	14	CASSPQGVSTEAFF	TGTGCCAGCAGTCCACAGGGGGTGAGTACTGAAGCTTTCTTT
TRBV27	TRBJ2-2	TRBD2	-	17	CASSSRTSGNFPGELFF	TGTGCCAGCAGTTCCAGGACTAGCGGGAACTTTCCCGGGGAGCTGTTTTTT
TRBV7-9	TRBJ1-2	TRBD1	-	17	CASSFEQGAASFYGYTF	TGTGCCAGCAGCTTTGAACAGGGGGCAGCCTCCTTCTATGGCTACACCTTC
TRBV12-2	TRBJ2-3	-	-	15	CASRLAGARTDTQYF	TGTGCAAGTCGCTTAGCAGGGGCTCGGACAGATACGCAGTATTTT
TRBV7-9	TRBJ1-4	TRBD1	-	16	CASSSGQITALAKLFF	TGTGCCAGCAGCTCGGGACAGATTACCGCGCTCGCTAAACTGTTTTTT
TRBV28	TRBJ2-5	-	-	15	CASSLLGGLRETQYF	TGTGCCAGCAGTTTATTGGGGGGCTTAAGAGAGACCCAGTACTTC
TRBV9	TRBJ2-7	TRBD1	-	13	CASSKDRDYEQYF	TGTGCCAGCAGCAAGGACAGGGACTACGAGCAGTACTTC
TRBV29-1	TRBJ2-3	-	-	14	CSVEVGEGSDTQYF	TGCAGCGTTGAGGTAGGCGAGGGATCAGATACGCAGTATTTT
TRBV29-1	TRBJ1-2	-	-	12	CSVLIGPVGYTF	TGCAGCGTCCTGATCGGGCCGGTGGGCTACACCTTC
TRBV5-1	TRBJ1-1	-	-	11	CASSLGGEAFF	TGCGCCAGCAGCTTGGGGGGTGAAGCTTTCTTT
TRBV19	TRBJ2-1	-	-	15	CASSPEGGPYNEQFF	TGTGCCAGTAGTCCCGAGGGGGGCCCATACAATGAGCAGTTCTTC
TRBV27	TRBJ2-7	-	once	13	CASSFSSGYEQYF	TGTGCCAGCAGTTTTTCATCGGGGTACGAGCAGTACTTC
TRBV28	TRBJ2-7	TRBD2	-	14	CASSDSGSVYEQYF	TGTGCCAGCAGCGACAGCGGGAGTGTCTACGAGCAGTACTTC
TRBV6-5	TRBJ2-2	-	-	16	CASSYRVTGNTGELFF	TGTGCCAGCAGTTATCGGGTGACAGGGAACACCGGGGAGCTGTTTTTT
TRBV27	TRBJ2-2	-	-	14	CASSLGGRAGELFF	TGTGCCAGCAGTTTAGGCGGTCGGGCCGGGGAGCTGTTTTTT
TRBV7-9	TRBJ2-1	-	once	12	CASSLGQNEQFF	TGTGCCAGCAGCTTAGGGCAGAATGAGCAGTTCTTC
TRBV28	TRBJ1-1	-	-	11	CASTFGGVVFF	TGTGCCAGCACCTTCGGGGGGGTTGTCTTCTTT
TRBV7-6	TRBJ2-5	-	-	16	CASSLEVTELQETQYF	TGTGCCAGCAGCTTAGAAGTGACAGAACTCCAAGAGACCCAGTACTTC